This T cell receptor beta chain derives from a study of shared clonotypes between healthy human individuals. Some clones are missing from TCRdb's copy, which holds only in-frame ones; the method was immunoSEQ multiplex PCR. The sample includes 2 million to 2.5 million clones, approximately 93% seen only once; the top ten take more than 0.35%. This clone was recorded once. CDR1 MDHEN and CDR2 SYDVKM come from the germline V gene. V trimming: 5 bases; J trimming: 4 bases; junction bases outside the gene matches: 10. This CDR3 comprises 15 residues. The gene calls are TRBV28 and TRBJ2-7; 8 bases match TRBD1. The TCR originated in a man younger than 35 in good health. Some clones in this sample may be carry-over from other donors' samples. The sequenced sample was naive CD4+ T cells from PBMCs. Stated subset: CD45RA+ positively selected. CDR3 bases: TGTGCCAGCAGTAATTACGGGCAGGGGGCTTACGAGCAGTACTTC. This gives the protein CASSNYGQGAYEQYF.